The entry that follows covers one T cell receptor (beta chain) sequence. What it binds is not known. Donors were nominally healthy when sampled, though unrecorded immune exposures were likely. The data were taken from a study of cytomegalovirus exposure and HLA in healthy donors. Notes on the study in general: In a later analysis, the majority of CMV-associated beta chains seemingly showed HLA restriction.

Per germline, CDR1 MDHEN and CDR2 SYDVKM. V was trimmed by 6 bases and J by 0 bases, leaving 14 bases between them. This CDR3 region has 16 residues. This PCR relied on a set of 60 Vbeta primers and 13 Jbeta primers. Clones were sequenced by immunoSEQ multiplex PCR, and TCRdb holds only the in-frame ones, with some missing. The sample has about 88,000 clones, just under 90% seen once. The rearrangement links TRBV28 to TRBJ1-4, with D perhaps TRBD1 (6 bases). The origin of this receptor is a man aged 18 to 29 in good health and CMV-seronegative. The sample comprised PBMCs. The CDR3 DNA follows: TGTGCCAGCAGCCCACGGGGGGCTGCAACTAATGAAAAACTGTTTTTT. This sequence encodes CASSPRGAATNEKLFF.